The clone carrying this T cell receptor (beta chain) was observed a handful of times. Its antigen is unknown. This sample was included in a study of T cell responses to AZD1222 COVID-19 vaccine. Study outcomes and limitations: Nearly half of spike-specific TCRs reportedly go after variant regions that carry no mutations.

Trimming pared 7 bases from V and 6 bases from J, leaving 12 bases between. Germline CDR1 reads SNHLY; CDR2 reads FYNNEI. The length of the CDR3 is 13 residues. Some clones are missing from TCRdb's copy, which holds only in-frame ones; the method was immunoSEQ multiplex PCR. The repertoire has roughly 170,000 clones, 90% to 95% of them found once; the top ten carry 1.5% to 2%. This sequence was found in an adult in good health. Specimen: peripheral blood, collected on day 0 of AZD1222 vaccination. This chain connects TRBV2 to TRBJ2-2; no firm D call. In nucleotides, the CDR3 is TGTGCCAGCAAATCACTTGTGGCCGGGGAGCTGTTTTTT. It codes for CASKSLVAGELFF.